This T cell receptor beta chain was identified in a study of blood T cell repertoires in COVID-19. Measured with immunoSEQ multiplex PCR; TCRdb has only the in-frame clones, and not every one. Here the sample spans under 200,000 clones, approximately 85% being singletons. The CDR3 contains 19 residues. V was pared by 3 bases and J by 5 bases, with 18 bases of the junction left unmatched. CDR1 is KGHSH and CDR2 is LQKENI in the germline V gene. The receptor was isolated from an elderly woman with acute or convalescent COVID-19. The chain recombines TRBV18 with TRBJ2-5; the match to TRBD2 covers 10 bases. Sequencing was carried out using peripheral blood. The CDR3 sequence is CASSPLRASGGEQRETQYF. CDR3 in DNA: TGTGCCAGCTCACCCCTGAGGGCTAGCGGGGGAGAACAGAGGGAGACCCAGTACTTC.